Below, 14 T cell receptor beta chains from the same sample are listed, as sequenced in a study of Graves' ophthalmopathy and Graves' hyperthyroidism (dated by TCRdb to 2017 to 2018). The sequencing machine was an Illumina HiSeq 2000. TCR beta CDR3 regions were amplified from RNA transcripts for repertoire sequencing. HTBI primers and the Qiagen OneStep RT-PCR kit were used in a first-round RT-PCR, which was followed by a second-round multiplex PCR, size selection and purification. TCRdb took the public reads, trimmed them with fastp at Q25, ran MiXCR for clone calling and kept in-frame beta chains. One record per CDR3 amino acid sequence lists the most common genes and DNA. The sample table shows about 1.2 million distinct CDR3 sequences, and 36% are seen once. The ten largest account for 11% of the sample. Input material: peripheral blood or thyroid tissue (not recorded which). These receptors were taken from an adult man with Graves' hyperthyroidism.

V usage is TRBV7-9 and J usage is TRBJ2-7; D is ambiguous. The end of the DNA fits TRBJ2-1 better, so the J call may be wrong. Looked up from germline, CDR1 is SEHNR and CDR2 is FQNEAQ (reference sequence). CDR3 size: 14 residues. Here the CDR3 reads CASSLELGSNEQFF. The CDR3 DNA follows: TGTGCCAGCAGCTTAGAGTTGGGATCCAATGAGCAGTTCTTC.

The chain joins TRBV7-6 to TRBJ2-6; D call uncertain. The CDR3 length is 16 residues. Trimming removed 4 bases from V and 0 bases from J, with 10 bases in between. Looked up from germline, CDR1 is SGHVS and CDR2 is FNYEAQ. The CDR3 DNA reads as TGTGCCAGCAGCTCCCCATCACACTCTGGGGCCAACGTCCTGACTTTC. Translating it yields CASSSPSHSGANVLTF.

To note about this clonotype: At one boundary the junction diverges from the germline segment, which might be a read error. The chain links TRBV10-3 to TRBJ1-2, with 8 bases matching TRBD1. The CDR3 is 15 residues long. The germline V gene has CDR1 ENHRY and CDR2 SYGVKD. CDR3 residues: CAIRGETGAEYGYTF. The DNA of the CDR3 is TGTGCAATCAGGGGTGAGACAGGGGCAGAATATGGCTACACCTTC.

V usage is TRBV7-9 and J usage is TRBJ2-7; D remains ambiguous. Germline V gene lookup returns CDR1 SEHNR and CDR2 FQNEAQ (reference sequence). CDR3 length: 12 residues. The V end lost 5 bases, the J end lost 5 bases, and 10 bases lay between the germline ends. The CDR3 is CASSDLPHEQYF. Here the CDR3 DNA reads TGTGCCAGCAGCGATTTGCCCCACGAGCAGTACTTC.

This clonotype was detected ten times or more. V and J are TRBV19 and TRBJ2-5, with 7 bases that match TRBD1. The CDR3 totals 16 residues. The ends lost 7 bases at V and 7 bases at J; junction bases unmatched: 18. Germline V gene data show CDR1 as LNHDA and CDR2 as SQIVND (reference sequence). The CDR3 nucleotides are TGTGCCAGTATGGTATCGGGACAGCCGGCGGGCGGGACCCAGTACTTC. Translated, it gives CASMVSGQPAGGTQYF.

V is TRBV12-5 and J is TRBJ2-7; tentative D call: TRBD1 (5 bases). V lost 4 bases and J lost 7, with 11 bases in between. The CDR3 consists of 12 residues. Germline CDR1 reads LGHNT; CDR2 reads FRNRAP. This chain's CDR3 is CASGWGLGEQYF. The CDR3 nucleotides are TGTGCTAGTGGTTGGGGCCTAGGGGAGCAGTACTTC.

This clonotype was detected many times. The chain uses TRBV5-1 and TRBJ2-7, with 9 bases lining up with TRBD1. The CDR3 totals 15 residues. J lost 5 bases, V lost 6 bases, and 12 bases had no gene match. Germline V gene lookup returns CDR1 SGHRS and CDR2 YFSETQ. The CDR3 DNA reads TGCGCCAGCACCTTCGGGGACAGGGTATTGCACGAGCAGTACTTC. Translating gives CASTFGDRVLHEQYF.

The table lists this clonotype with many counts. A read error may produce the germline difference seen at one junction end. The V call is TRBV6-2 or TRBV6-3, the J call TRBJ2-7, with 8 bases lining up with TRBD2. Germline V gene lookup returns CDR1 MNHEY and CDR2 SVGEGT. This CDR3 contains 16 residues. CDR3 loop: CASSDSLAVNSYEQYF. The DNA for the CDR3 is TGTGCCAGCAGTGACTCACTAGCGGTTAACTCCTACGAGCAGTACTTC.

This clonotype was detected ten times or more. The V gene is TRBV7-2, the J gene TRBJ1-6; 7 bases are a match to TRBD1. After removal of 2 bases from V and 9 bases from J, the junction contained 4 bases not matched to a gene. This CDR3 is built from 14 residues. Germline CDR1 reads SGHTA; CDR2 reads FQGNSA. CDR3 bases: TGTGCCAGCAGCTTACCCAGGGGGGGTTCACCCCTCCACTTT. It encodes CASSLPRGGSPLHF.

The sample holds many counts of this clonotype. V gene TRBV12-3 or TRBV12-4 combines with J gene TRBJ2-5; the match to TRBD2 covers 9 bases. This CDR3 comprises 15 residues. The junction had 6 bases not matched to a gene; V was cut back by 7 bases and J by 0 bases. CDR3 amino acids: CASNKRGANQETQYF. The CDR3 region has the DNA TGTGCCAGCAACAAGCGGGGGGCAAACCAAGAGACCCAGTACTTC.

This sequence joins TRBV2 and TRBJ1-3; 7 nucleotides agree with TRBD1. J was trimmed by 3 bases and V by 8 bases; bases with no gene match: 10. The germline V gene encodes CDR1 SNHLY and CDR2 FYNNEI. The CDR3 consists of 15 residues. This CDR3 reads CASGPQGLDGNTIYF. CDR3 sequence (DNA): TGTGCCAGCGGTCCACAGGGGCTTGATGGAAACACCATATATTTT.

In this sample, this clonotype turned up many times. In DNA form, the CDR3 reads TGCAGCGTTGAAGATGGGGGACTTCTCACGTTAGCTTTCTTT. This translates into CSVEDGGLLTLAFF. The V and J genes are TRBV29-1 and TRBJ1-1; possibly TRBD1 for D (5 bases). The V and J ends lost 0 bases and 10 bases respectively, with 18 bases between them. Germline V CDR1 and CDR2: SQVTM, ANQGSEA. The CDR3 runs to 14 residues.

This clonotype was seen repeatedly, ten times or more. The chain has TRBV7-2 and TRBJ1-5; TRBD1 might be the D (5 bases). The CDR3 extends over 17 amino acids. Germline values: CDR1 SGHTA, CDR2 FQGNSA. V lost 1 base, J lost 5 bases, and 18 bases lay in between. The CDR3 DNA follows: TGTGCCAGCAGCTTAGTTGGGTCGGGACGACCCCATCAGCCCCAGCATTTT. Protein product: CASSLVGSGRPHQPQHF. The full variable domain, in which reference TRBV7-2 and TRBJ1-5 provide the parts outside the CDR3, is GAGVSQSPSNKVTEKGKDVELRCDPISGHTALYWYRQSLGQGLEFLIYFQGNSAPDKSGLPSDRFSAERTGGSVSTLTIQRTQQEDSAVYLCASSLVGSGRPHQPQHFGDGTRLSIL.

This clonotype was detected ten times or more. The V call is TRBV14, the J call TRBJ1-1, with unresolved D. V was trimmed by 1 base and J by 3 bases, leaving 15 bases between them. The CDR3 runs to 16 residues. The germline CDR1 and CDR2 sequences are SGHDN and FVKESK. The CDR3 sequence: CASSQVSPRLDTEAFF. CDR3 coding DNA: TGTGCCAGCAGCCAAGTGTCCCCCAGGTTGGACACTGAAGCTTTCTTT.